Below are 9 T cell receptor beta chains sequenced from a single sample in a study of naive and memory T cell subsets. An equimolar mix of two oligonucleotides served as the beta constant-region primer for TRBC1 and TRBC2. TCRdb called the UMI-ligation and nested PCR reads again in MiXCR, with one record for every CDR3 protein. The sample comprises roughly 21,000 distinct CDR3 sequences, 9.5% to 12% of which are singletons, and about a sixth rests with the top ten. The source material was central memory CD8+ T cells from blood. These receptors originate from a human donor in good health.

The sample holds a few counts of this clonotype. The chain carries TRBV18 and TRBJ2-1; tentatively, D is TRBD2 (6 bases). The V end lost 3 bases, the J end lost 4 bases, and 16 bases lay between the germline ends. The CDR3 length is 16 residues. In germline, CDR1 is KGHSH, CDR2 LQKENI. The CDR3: CASSPPPGRDYNEQFF. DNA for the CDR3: TGTGCCAGCTCACCTCCTCCCGGGAGAGATTACAATGAGCAGTTCTTC.

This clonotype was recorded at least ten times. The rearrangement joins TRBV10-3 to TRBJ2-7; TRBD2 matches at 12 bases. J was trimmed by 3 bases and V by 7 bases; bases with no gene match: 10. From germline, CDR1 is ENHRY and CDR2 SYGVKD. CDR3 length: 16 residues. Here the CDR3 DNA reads TGTGCCATCAAGCTCCCGACTAGCGGGGGAATCTACGAGCAGTACTTC. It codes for CAIKLPTSGGIYEQYF.

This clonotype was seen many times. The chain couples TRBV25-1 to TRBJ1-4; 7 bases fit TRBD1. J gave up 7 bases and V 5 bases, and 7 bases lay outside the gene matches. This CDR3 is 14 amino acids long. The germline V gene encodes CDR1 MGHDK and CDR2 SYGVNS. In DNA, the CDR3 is TGTGCCAGCAGTCGATCAGGGGGAGGTGAAAAACTGTTTTTT. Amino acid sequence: CASSRSGGGEKLFF.

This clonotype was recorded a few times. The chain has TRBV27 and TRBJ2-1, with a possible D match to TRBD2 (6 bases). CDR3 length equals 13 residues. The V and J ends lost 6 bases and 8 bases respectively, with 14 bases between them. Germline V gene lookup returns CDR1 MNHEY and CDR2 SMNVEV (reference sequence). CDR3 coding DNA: TGTGCCAGCAGCCCTCACGGGAGAGATGAGCAGTTCTTC. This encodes CASSPHGRDEQFF.

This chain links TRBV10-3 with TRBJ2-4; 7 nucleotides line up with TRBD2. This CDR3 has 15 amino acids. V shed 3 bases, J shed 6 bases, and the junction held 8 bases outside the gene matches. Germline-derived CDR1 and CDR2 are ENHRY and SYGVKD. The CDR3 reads CAISEGAGEVNIQYF. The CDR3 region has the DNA TGTGCCATCAGTGAAGGGGCGGGAGAGGTAAACATTCAGTACTTC.

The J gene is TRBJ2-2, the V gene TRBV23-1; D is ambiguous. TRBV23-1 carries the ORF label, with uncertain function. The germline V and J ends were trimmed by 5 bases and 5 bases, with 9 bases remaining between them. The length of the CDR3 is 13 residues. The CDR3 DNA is TGCGCCAGCAGTGCCCTGGCAACCGGGGAGCTGTTTTTT. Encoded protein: CASSALATGELFF.

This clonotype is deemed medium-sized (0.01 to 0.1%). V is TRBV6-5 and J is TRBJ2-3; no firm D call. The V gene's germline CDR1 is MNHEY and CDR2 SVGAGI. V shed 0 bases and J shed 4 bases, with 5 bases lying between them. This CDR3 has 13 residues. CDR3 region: CASSYSVADTQYF. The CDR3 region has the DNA TGTGCCAGCAGTTACTCCGTCGCAGATACGCAGTATTTT.

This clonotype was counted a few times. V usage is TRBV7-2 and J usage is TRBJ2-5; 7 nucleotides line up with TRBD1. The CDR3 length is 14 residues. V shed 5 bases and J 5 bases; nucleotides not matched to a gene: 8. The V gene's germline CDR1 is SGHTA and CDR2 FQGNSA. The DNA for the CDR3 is TGTGCCAGCAGCCCACAGGGGCCGAGGGAGACCCAGTACTTC. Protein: CASSPQGPRETQYF.

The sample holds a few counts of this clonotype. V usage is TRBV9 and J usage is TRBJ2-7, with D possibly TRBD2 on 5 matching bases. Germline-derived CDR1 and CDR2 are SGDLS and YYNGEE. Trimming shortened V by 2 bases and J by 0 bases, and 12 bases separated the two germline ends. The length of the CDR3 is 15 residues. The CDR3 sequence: CASSVWSGPSYEQYF. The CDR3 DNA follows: TGTGCCAGCAGCGTCTGGAGCGGCCCCTCCTACGAGCAGTACTTC.